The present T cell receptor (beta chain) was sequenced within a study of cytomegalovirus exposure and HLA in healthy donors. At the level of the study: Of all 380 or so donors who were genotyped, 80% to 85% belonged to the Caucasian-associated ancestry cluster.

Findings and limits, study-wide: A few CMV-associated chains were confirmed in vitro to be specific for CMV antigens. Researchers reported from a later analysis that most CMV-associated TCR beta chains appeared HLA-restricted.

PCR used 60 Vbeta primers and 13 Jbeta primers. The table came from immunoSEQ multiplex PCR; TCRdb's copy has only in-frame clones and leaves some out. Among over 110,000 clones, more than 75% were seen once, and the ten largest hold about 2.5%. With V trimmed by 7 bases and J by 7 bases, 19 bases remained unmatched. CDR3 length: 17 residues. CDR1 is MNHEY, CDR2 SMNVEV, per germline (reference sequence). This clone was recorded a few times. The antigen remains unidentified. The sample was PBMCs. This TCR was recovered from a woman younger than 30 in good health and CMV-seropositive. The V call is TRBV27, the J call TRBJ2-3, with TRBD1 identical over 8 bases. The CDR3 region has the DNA TGTGCCAGCAACCACGGTTTCGAGCAGGGGGCGCGGTATACGCAGTATTTT. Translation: CASNHGFEQGARYTQYF.